Below, one T cell receptor (beta chain) is given with its context. Other DNA sequences of this sample code for an identical CDR3. Germline assignment: CDR1 LNHDA and CDR2 SQIVND (reference sequence). The CDR3 is 14 residues long. Trimming pared 1 base from V and 7 bases from J, leaving 11 bases between. This specimen comes from a study of shared clonotypes between healthy human individuals. Clones were sequenced by immunoSEQ multiplex PCR, and TCRdb holds only the in-frame ones, with some missing. The repertoire holds roughly 510,000 clones, with over 75% as singletons. Sequencing input: PBMCs. The chain employs TRBV19 and TRBJ2-1; D gene unclear. This TCR was recovered from a woman in her 40s in good health. Some clones in this sample may be carry-over from other donors' samples. This chain's CDR3 is CASSIGSGLNEQFF. The CDR3 DNA follows: TGTGCCAGTAGTATAGGGTCCGGGTTGAATGAGCAGTTCTTC.